The next 18 T cell receptor beta chains were all read from a single sample in a study of a mutant IDH1 vaccine in newly diagnosed glioma. Antigens for these TCRs are unknown. The time point: week 23, last vaccination. Every vaccine dose comprised 300 ug of mutant IDH1 20-mer peptide plus topical imiquimod. Only in-frame clones appear in the TCRdb table, and some are missing; sequencing was by immunoSEQ multiplex PCR. The repertoire holds approximately 66,000 clones, 84% seen once, with 10% to 15% in the top ten. This specimen was PBMCs, taken from a glioma patient whose treatment included an IDH1 peptide vaccine. These receptor sequences come from a man between 18 and 35 years old with glioma.

This clone was detected only once. The chain combines TRBV5-1 with TRBJ2-3; D gene ambiguous. Per germline, CDR1 SGHRS and CDR2 YFSETQ. Trimming took 6 bases from V and 0 from J, leaving 11 bases between them. This CDR3 spans 14 amino acids. The CDR3 here is CASTKSASTDTQYF. The CDR3 DNA is TGCGCCAGCACCAAAAGTGCTAGCACAGATACGCAGTATTTT. The full variable domain, completed using reference TRBV5-1 and TRBJ2-3, is KAGVTQTPRYLIKTRGQQVTLSCSPISGHRSVSWYQQTPGQGLQFLFEYFSETQRNKGNFPGRFSGRQFSNSRSEMNVSTLELGDSALYLCASTKSASTDTQYFGPGTRLTVL.

CDR3 in amino acids: CASKRSSYNSPLHF. CDR3 nucleotides: TGTGCCAGCAAGCGGAGCTCCTATAATTCACCCCTCCACTTT. The chain employs TRBV27 and TRBJ1-6; D is unclear. The CDR3 extends over 14 amino acids. V was clipped by 7 bases and J by 0 bases, with 7 bases between them. Looked up from germline, CDR1 is MNHEY and CDR2 is SMNVEV (reference sequence).

Only one count was recorded for this clone. The chain uses TRBV29-1 and TRBJ1-2; D perhaps matches TRBD1 (6 bases). V lost 4 bases to trimming and J lost 5 bases, with 11 bases between them. Germline CDR1 reads SQVTM; CDR2 reads ANQGSEA. The CDR3 is 12 amino acids. The CDR3 reads CSVGQAQYGYTF. As DNA, the CDR3 is TGCAGCGTTGGACAGGCTCAATATGGCTACACCTTC.

This clone was seen only a few times. The rearrangement links TRBV30 to TRBJ1-1, with D perhaps matching TRBD1 (6 bases). Germline assignment: CDR1 GTSNPN and CDR2 SVGIG (reference sequence). CDR3 length equals 15 residues. V shed 5 bases and J shed 1 base, with 17 bases lying between them. For the CDR3, the DNA is TGTGCCTGGGGAGCTGGAGGAGGGGGGAACACTGAAGCTTTCTTT. The encoded protein is CAWGAGGGGNTEAFF.

The chain has TRBV20-1 and TRBJ2-5; TRBD2 is a possible D gene (5 bases). This CDR3 comprises 11 residues. V lost 5 bases, J lost 9 bases, and 13 bases lay in between. Germline V lookup: CDR1 DFQATT, CDR2 SNEGSKA (reference sequence). The CDR3 DNA reads TGCAGTGCTTCCGTCCGGGAACCCCAGTACTTC. It yields the protein CSASVREPQYF.

This clone appeared a few times. The V gene is TRBV30, the J gene TRBJ1-3; no definite D call. V shed 8 bases and J shed 0 bases, with 11 bases lying between them. The CDR3 is 13 residues long. Germline values: CDR1 GTSNPN, CDR2 SVGIG (reference sequence). CDR3 amino acids: CARAGRSGNTIYF. The CDR3 DNA follows: TGTGCCCGGGCAGGCCGCTCTGGAAACACCATATATTTT.

This clone is medium-sized (0.01 to 0.1%) by share. The gene calls are TRBV4-3 and TRBJ1-1; 7 nucleotides line up with TRBD1. Per germline, CDR1 LGHNA and CDR2 YSLEER. The trim removed 3 bases at V and 6 bases at J, leaving 4 bases unmatched. This CDR3 region has 13 residues. The CDR3 reads CASSHTGVAEAFF. DNA of the CDR3: TGCGCCAGCAGCCACACAGGGGTCGCTGAAGCTTTCTTT.

The CDR3 reads CASSYQQGPGNTIYF. DNA for the CDR3: TGTGCCAGCAGCTATCAACAGGGCCCTGGAAACACCATATATTTT. The J gene is TRBJ1-3, the V gene TRBV7-8; a weak D match, TRBD1 (6 bases). The CDR3 is 15 residues long. In germline, CDR1 is SGHVS, CDR2 FQNEAQ. The ends were cut back, 4 bases at V and 2 bases at J, with 12 bases in the middle.

The gene calls are TRBV15 and TRBJ2-6; 10 nucleotides match TRBD1. Looked up from germline, CDR1 is LNHNV and CDR2 is YYDKDF (reference sequence). The CDR3 sequence is 17 residues long. The trim removed 8 bases at V and 0 bases at J, leaving 7 bases unmatched. For the CDR3, the DNA is TGTGCCACCGACCCGGGACAGGGGCTCTCTGGGGCCAACGTCCTGACTTTC. Protein: CATDPGQGLSGANVLTF.

This clone appeared a single time. The chain recombines TRBV4-2 with TRBJ2-7; 10 nucleotides agree with TRBD1. Germline CDR1 is LGHNA and CDR2 is YNFKEQ. The CDR3 contains 17 residues. After removal of 1 base from V and 6 bases from J, the junction contained 12 bases not matched to a gene. CDR3 coding DNA: TGTGCCAGCAGCCAAGCTACCGGGACAGGGGCAATGGGCGAGCAGTACTTC. Amino acid sequence: CASSQATGTGAMGEQYF.

The chain uses TRBV5-1 and TRBJ1-1; the D gene is possibly TRBD1 (5 bases). Per germline, CDR1 SGHRS and CDR2 YFSETQ. V lost 4 bases and J 0 bases, leaving 16 bases between the germline ends. The CDR3 spans 16 residues. The CDR3 reads CASSRQSSGMNTEAFF. The CDR3 bases are TGCGCCAGCAGCCGACAGTCCTCGGGCATGAACACTGAAGCTTTCTTT.

The rearrangement links TRBV7-9 to TRBJ1-4; tentative D call: TRBD1 (5 bases). From germline, CDR1 is SEHNR and CDR2 FQNEAQ (reference sequence). The V and J ends lost 8 bases and 8 bases respectively, with 24 bases between them. CDR3 length: 16 residues. In DNA form, the CDR3 reads TGTGCCAGCTACCCAATAACCCAGGGTTTGGGGGAAAAACTGTTTTTT. Residues: CASYPITQGLGEKLFF.

The chain has TRBV27 and TRBJ2-1; 11 bases agree with TRBD2. The CDR3 totals 16 residues. J lost 4 bases, V lost 7 bases, and 9 bases had no gene match. Germline-derived CDR1 and CDR2 are MNHEY and SMNVEV (reference sequence). The CDR3 spells CASTQPGTSGYNEQFF. The CDR3 coding sequence is TGTGCCAGCACCCAACCCGGGACTAGCGGTTACAATGAGCAGTTCTTC.

This sequence joins TRBV18 and TRBJ1-2; 9 nucleotides agree with TRBD1. From germline, CDR1 is KGHSH and CDR2 LQKENI. The CDR3 is 16 residues long. V lost 4 bases, J lost 5 bases, and 11 bases stayed unmatched. The CDR3 loop is CASSRGQGRGLYGYTF. The DNA of the CDR3 is TGTGCCAGCTCACGAGGACAGGGGAGAGGGCTTTATGGCTACACCTTC.

This clone is a singleton in its sample. The V and J genes are TRBV7-2 and TRBJ1-2; D is undetermined. The germline V and J ends were trimmed by 9 bases and 8 bases, with 19 bases remaining between them. CDR1 SGHTA and CDR2 FQGNSA come from the germline V gene. The CDR3 runs 13 residues. CDR3: CASSVPLLGGYTF. As DNA, the CDR3 is TGTGCCAGTAGCGTCCCCCTATTGGGAGGCTACACCTTC.

This clone occurred once. The chain carries TRBV27 and TRBJ2-7; D unclear. Germline V gene sequence: CDR1 MNHEY, CDR2 SMNVEV (reference sequence). CDR3 length: 13 amino acids. Between the trimmed V and J ends, which lost 8 bases and 6 bases, there was a span of 17 bases. CDR3 DNA sequence: TGTGCCAGCCTCGCCAGCTATGGACCCGAGCAGTACTTC. Its protein product is CASLASYGPEQYF.

This chain links TRBV18 with TRBJ1-3, with D possibly being TRBD1 (6 bases). This CDR3 region has 17 residues. The V and J ends lost 2 bases and 0 bases respectively, with 14 bases between them. The germline gives CDR1 KGHSH, CDR2 LQKENI. CDR3 nucleotides: TGTGCCAGCTCACCAAGAGAGACAGGTAGCTCTGGAAACACCATATATTTT. Translating it yields CASSPRETGSSGNTIYF.

The sample holds one count of this clone. This chain uses TRBV5-1 with TRBJ1-2; maybe TRBD1 (6 bases). Germline V gene data show CDR1 as SGHRS and CDR2 as YFSETQ. The CDR3 is 13 residues long. V was cut by 2 bases and J by 8 bases, with 13 bases left in between. The CDR3 coding sequence is TGCGCCAGCAGCTTAACAGGGACTCTCGGCTACACCTTC. Its protein product is CASSLTGTLGYTF.